The rows below give T cell receptor beta chains drawn from one sample of a study of tumor and adjacent non-tumor tissue in lung cancer. In TCRdb, the multiplex PCR reads were re-called with MiXCR into one record per CDR3 protein. The sample holds over 80,000 distinct CDR3 sequences, approximately 73% seen once. The specimen sequenced was distant non-tumor lung tissue. These receptors originate from a woman between 50 and 59 years old with non-small cell lung cancer. Both conserved end residues are part of each CDR3. D genes are given only for firm matches. Not all rows give a size; the values are once, few, many and, for expanded clones, a class.

>TRBD2|TRBJ2-1|TRBV5-1|-
TGCGCCAGCAGCTTGGGACTAGCGGCTTACAATGAACAGTTGTTC
CASSLGLAAYNEQLF
>TRBD1|TRBJ1-1|TRBV20-1|once
TGCAGTGCTGTCGGACAGGGGAGATCGGGCACTGAAGCTTTCTTT
CSAVGQGRSGTEAFF
>-|TRBJ1-1|TRBV11-2|-
TGTGCCAGCAACTTGATAATGCTGGGAACTGAAGCTTCCTTT
CASNLIMLGTEASF
>-|TRBJ2-1|TRBV12-3/TRBV12-4|-
TGTGCCAGCAGTTTAGGGCAGGTCGAGCAGTTCTTC
CASSLGQVEQFF
>-|TRBJ1-2|TRBV4-1|-
TGCGCCAGCAGCCAAGATTGGGAGGGGTGTATTGGCTACACCTTC
CASSQDWEGCIGYTF
>-|TRBJ1-6|TRBV6-6|many
TGTGCCAGCAGTAACCCAACCCAGAACAGGCGAGGTTCACCCCTCCACTTT
CASSNPTQNRRGSPLHF
>-|TRBJ1-1|TRBV6-5|-
TGTGCCAGCAGACGACAGGCTGATACTGAAGCTTTCTTT
CASRRQADTEAFF
>-|TRBJ2-3|TRBV5-5|-
TGTGCCAGTAGCTTTCTAGAGAACACAGATACGCAGTTTTTT
CASSFLENTDTQFF
>-|TRBJ2-1|TRBV6-5|-
TGTGCCAGCAGTTACTCCATTGCCCCCAGCTCTTACAATGAGCAATTCTTC
CASSYSIAPSSYNEQFF
>-|TRBJ1-4|TRBV25-1|many
TGTGCCAGCAGTGATTCGGGGACAACAACTAATGAAAAACTGTTTTTT
CASSDSGTTTNEKLFF
>-|TRBJ2-3|TRBV11-2|-
TGTGCTATCAGCCTAGGACCCCCAGGGGACCATACGCTGTATTTT
CAISLGPPGDHTLYF
>-|TRBJ1-1|TRBV29-1|-
TGCAGCATGGGGGACACAGAAGCTTTCTTT
CSMGDTEAFF
>-|TRBJ1-2|TRBV5-1|many
TGCGCCAGCAGCAGCGGAGACAGGTTAGGTGGCTACACCTTC
CASSSGDRLGGYTF
>-|TRBJ2-2|TRBV25-1|many
TGTGCCAGCAGTGCCTTTAACACCGGGGAGCTGTTTTTT
CASSAFNTGELFF
>-|TRBJ2-7|TRBV4-1|-
TGCGCCAGCAGCCGGGCCCCGAACGGCGCCTACGAACAGTACTTC
CASSRAPNGAYEQYF
>-|TRBJ1-2|TRBV12-3/TRBV12-4|-
TGTGCCAGCCTGCCTAGGAGTCTCTATGGCTACGCCTTC
CASLPRSLYGYAF
>-|TRBJ2-2|TRBV5-1|-
TGCGCCAGCAGCAGAGGACATGTACCCGGGGAACTGTCTTTT
CASSRGHVPGELSF